These 5 T cell receptor beta chains originate from one sample sequenced in a study of cytomegalovirus exposure and HLA in healthy donors. The PCR made use of 60 Vbeta and 13 Jbeta primers. Sequenced by immunoSEQ multiplex PCR; TCRdb stores in-frame clones only, minus some. The sample has tens of thousands of clones, about 66% seen once; the top ten hold around 4.7%. Sequencing input: PBMCs. Receptor source: a man aged 55 to 70 in good health and CMV-seropositive.

This CDR3 is CASSWTSGRMNEQFF. The CDR3 nucleotides are TGTGCCAGCAGCTGGACTAGCGGGAGGATGAATGAGCAGTTCTTC. The chain carries TRBV6-6 and TRBJ2-1, with 14 positions matching TRBD2. The CDR3 is made up of 15 amino acids. Trimming at V came to 6 bases and at J to 7 bases, leaving 5 bases not matched to a gene. The germline V gene has CDR1 MNHNY and CDR2 SVGAGI (reference sequence).

The genes are TRBV9 and TRBJ2-1, with 8 positions matching TRBD2. The CDR3 covers 17 residues. Trimming at V came to 7 bases and at J to 2 bases, leaving 14 bases not matched to a gene. The V gene's germline CDR1 is SGDLS and CDR2 YYNGEE. CDR3 in amino acids: CASPPNPERETYNEQFF. The CDR3 DNA reads TGTGCCAGCCCTCCGAACCCTGAGCGGGAGACCTACAATGAGCAGTTCTTC.

The chain links TRBV6-1 to TRBJ2-7; D remains unclear. The germline CDR1 and CDR2 sequences are MNHNS and SASEGT. Deletions cut 5 bases from V and 0 bases from J, with 14 bases between. CDR3 length: 15 amino acids. The CDR3 region has the DNA TGTGCCAGCAGTCCAGAACACTACCCCTCCTACGAGCAGTACTTC. Encoded protein: CASSPEHYPSYEQYF.

The V gene is TRBV5-1, the J gene TRBJ2-5; no clear D gene. The J call may be mistaken, given a closer DNA end match to TRBJ2-7. The CDR3 covers 18 residues. Germline assignment: CDR1 SGHRS and CDR2 YFSETQ. For the CDR3, the DNA is TGCGCCAGCCCCACCCGCGCCGACCATCCCCGGAAAAACTACGAGCAGTACTTC. This gives the protein CASPTRADHPRKNYEQYF.

The chain recombines TRBV6-6 with TRBJ2-1, with D hard to call. The length of the CDR3 is 12 residues. Germline CDR1 and CDR2: MNHNY and SVGAGI (reference sequence). V gave up 0 bases and J gave up 8 bases, with 5 bases separating them. Written as DNA, the CDR3 is TGTGCCAGCAGTTACTCCCCCTATGAGCAGTTCTTC. This translates into CASSYSPYEQFF.